These T cell receptor beta chains were read from a single sample in a study. TCRdb fed the 5' RACE reads into MiXCR, producing one record per CDR3 protein. This table has around 8,300 distinct CDR3 sequences, over 35% appearing once. Sequencing was carried out using Tregs sorted from a lymph node. These receptors were taken from a female donor with breast cancer. Both conserved end residues are part of each CDR3. A D gene is named only where the DNA matches it firmly. Clone size is not always given. Where it is, it says once, few, many or a class for expanded clones.

TRBJ2-7 | - | - | TRBV4-1 | 16 | TGCGCCAGCAGCCAAGATTATCCAGTGCGGGGTGGTGAGCGGTACTTC | CASSQDYPVRGGERYF
TRBJ1-1 | - | - | TRBV20-1 | 13 | TGCAGTGCCTTAATCCAAGGGGGTCCTGAAGCTTTCTTT | CSALIQGGPEAFF
TRBJ1-6 | - | few | TRBV6-5 | 15 | TGTGCCAGCAGTACTGGGGGGGTTGGAGGATCACCCCTCCACTTT | CASSTGGVGGSPLHF
TRBJ2-1 | TRBD2 | - | TRBV5-1 | 16 | TGCGCCAGCAGCTTGGACGGACTAGCGGGACTGGATGAGCAGTTCTTC | CASSLDGLAGLDEQFF
TRBJ2-7 | - | - | TRBV10-3 | 12 | TGTGCCAGCAGCCCCTTCTCCTACGAGCAGTACTTC | CASSPFSYEQYF
TRBJ2-1 | - | - | TRBV4-1 | 12 | TGCGCCAGCAGCCAGGATGTTAATGAGCAGTTCTTC | CASSQDVNEQFF
TRBJ1-4 | - | few | TRBV6-5 | 14 | TGTGCCAGCAGTTTCTTGGGGGCCGGTGAAAAACTGTTTTTT | CASSFLGAGEKLFF
TRBJ2-5 | - | - | TRBV15 | 13 | TGTGCCACCACACCGTCGGGAGCAGAGACCCAGTACTTC | CATTPSGAETQYF
TRBJ2-1 | TRBD2 | - | TRBV5-1 | 15 | TGCGCCAGCAGCGATAGCGGGAGCGTCCGCAATGAGCAGTTCTTC | CASSDSGSVRNEQFF
TRBJ1-1 | - | - | TRBV7-2 | 13 | TGCGCCAGCAGCTGGCAGGGGAACACTGAAGCTTTCTTT | CASSWQGNTEAFF
TRBJ2-1 | - | - | TRBV27 | 15 | TGTGCCAGCAGTAGTATCTCGGGCCTATGGAATGAGCAGTTCTTC | CASSSISGLWNEQFF
TRBJ2-7 | - | - | TRBV7-3 | 15 | TGTGCCAGCAGCTCCCCACCAGGGGGGCTGTACGAGCAGTACTTC | CASSSPPGGLYEQYF
TRBJ2-7 | TRBD1 | - | TRBV7-6 | 13 | TGTGCCAGCAGCTCGACAGGGGGCTACGAGCAGTACTTC | CASSSTGGYEQYF
TRBJ2-1 | - | - | TRBV6-5 | 17 | TGTGCCAGCAGTCCCATGGGCTGGTCCGGCAGGGTCGATGAGCAGTTCTTC | CASSPMGWSGRVDEQFF
TRBJ2-7 | - | - | TRBV20-1 | 11 | TGCAGTGCTAGCGACCCTCGGGAGCAGTACTTC | CSASDPREQYF
TRBJ1-1 | - | - | TRBV27 | 11 | TGTGCCAGCAGTTCGTATACTGAAGCTTTCTTT | CASSSYTEAFF
TRBJ2-7 | TRBD2 | few | TRBV6-5 | 15 | TGTGCCAGCTCGGTTACCGGGGGGACCGGCCGGGAGCAGTACTTC | CASSVTGGTGREQYF
TRBJ2-7 | - | once | TRBV27 | 16 | TGTGCCAGCAGTTGGGATTTAAAAGACAACTCCTACGAGCAGTACTTC | CASSWDLKDNSYEQYF
TRBJ1-1 | - | - | TRBV29-1 | 12 | TGCAGCGTAAGACAGTGGAGCACTGAAGCTTTCTTT | CSVRQWSTEAFF
TRBJ2-7 | - | - | TRBV7-2 | 13 | TGTGCCAGCAGCCCGACGGGGTTCTACGAGCAGTACTTC | CASSPTGFYEQYF
TRBJ2-2 | - | - | TRBV4-1 | 16 | TGCGCCAGCAGCCGAGTAAGAGGGGCAAACACCGGGGAGCTGTTTTTT | CASSRVRGANTGELFF
TRBJ1-1 | - | - | TRBV5-1 | 13 | TGCGCCAGCAGCCCGGGACAAGCCCTTGAAGCTTTCTTT | CASSPGQALEAFF
TRBJ1-1 | - | - | TRBV19 | 14 | TGTGCCAGTAGTTTGCACAGCCTGAACACTGAAGCTTTCTTT | CASSLHSLNTEAFF
TRBJ1-1 | - | once | TRBV19 | 17 | TGTGCCAGTAGTCCCCTGACAGATGCTACGATGAACACTGAAGATTACTTT | CASSPLTDATMNTEDYF
TRBJ2-1 | TRBD2 | few | TRBV6-6 | 16 | TGTGCCAGCAGTTACTCACTAGCGCAGAAAGACAATGAGCAGTTCTTC | CASSYSLAQKDNEQFF
TRBJ2-7 | - | few | TRBV4-1 | 13 | TGCGCCAGCAGCCAGCCAGGCACCTACGAGCAGTACTTC | CASSQPGTYEQYF
TRBJ2-3 | TRBD2 | - | TRBV20-1 | 16 | TGCAGTGCCCAAGACCTAGCGGGAGCAGCCACAGATACGCAGTATTTT | CSAQDLAGAATDTQYF
TRBJ2-7 | TRBD2 | few | TRBV4-2 | 14 | TGTGCCAGCAGCCAAGTTGGGGGGGAGGACGAGCAGTACTTC | CASSQVGGEDEQYF
TRBJ2-1 | - | few | TRBV4-1 | 14 | TGCGCCAGCAGCCAAAAGGACTACTACAATGAGCAGTTCTTC | CASSQKDYYNEQFF
TRBJ2-5 | - | few | TRBV4-1 | 13 | TGCGCCAGCAGCCAATGGGGACAAGAGACCCAGTACTTC | CASSQWGQETQYF
TRBJ2-1 | - | - | TRBV5-6 | 11 | TGTGCCAACAGCTTGGCCAACTGGGAGTTCTTC | CANSLANWEFF
TRBJ2-3 | - | - | TRBV3-1 | 18 | TGTGCCAGCAGCCAAGAGATTGGGGTAGATACTAGCACAGATACGCAGTATTTT | CASSQEIGVDTSTDTQYF
TRBJ2-1 | - | - | TRBV9 | 13 | TGTGCCAGCAGCGCCCAAACGGGGTTTGAGCAGTTCTTC | CASSAQTGFEQFF
TRBJ2-5 | - | few | TRBV7-9 | 14 | TGTGCCAGCTGTAGTCCCGGGAACCAAGAGACCCAGTACTTC | CASCSPGNQETQYF
TRBJ2-4 | - | - | TRBV4-1 | 16 | TGCGCCAGCAGCCAAATACAGGGCCCAGCCAAAAACATTCAGTACTTC | CASSQIQGPAKNIQYF
TRBJ2-7 | TRBD2 | - | TRBV5-1 | 19 | TGCGCCAGCAGCTTGAGGCCAACAGGAGGTTCTAGCGGGAGATACGAGCAGTACTTC | CASSLRPTGGSSGRYEQYF
TRBJ2-7 | - | once | TRBV29-1 | 12 | TGCAGCGTTGAGACCCTCTCCTACGAGCAGTACTTC | CSVETLSYEQYF
TRBJ2-1 | - | - | TRBV15 | 16 | TGTGCCACCAGCAGTCGGCCAGGGCTTTCCTACAATGAGCAGTTCTTC | CATSSRPGLSYNEQFF
TRBJ1-6 | TRBD1 | - | TRBV9 | 14 | TGTGCCAGCAGCGCGGGACAGGGGGACTCACCCCTCCACTTT | CASSAGQGDSPLHF
TRBJ2-2 | - | - | TRBV2 | 13 | TGTGCCAGCAGTAAGAGTGGATGGGGGGAGCTGTTTTTT | CASSKSGWGELFF
TRBJ2-5 | - | - | TRBV2 | 14 | TGTGCCAGCAGTGAGTCTGAAGGAGTTGAGACCCAGTACTTC | CASSESEGVETQYF
TRBJ1-1 | - | few | TRBV27 | 14 | TGTGCCAGCAGTCCGGGGACTATTAGTACTGAAGCTTTCTTT | CASSPGTISTEAFF
TRBJ1-5 | TRBD1 | - | TRBV6-1 | 16 | TGTGCCAGCAGTGGAAACAGGGGCGGTGGAAATCAGCCCCAGCATTTT | CASSGNRGGGNQPQHF
TRBJ2-1 | - | - | TRBV5-1 | 13 | TGCGCCAGCAGCTTGGGACAGGTGGATGAGCAGTTCTTC | CASSLGQVDEQFF
TRBJ2-2 | TRBD1 | - | TRBV11-2 | 19 | TGTGCCAGCAGCCTCCATTGGGGGCCGGGACAGGGTTTGCCCGGGGAGCTGTTTTTT | CASSLHWGPGQGLPGELFF
TRBJ2-3 | - | few | TRBV12-3/TRBV12-4 | 17 | TGTGCCAGCAGCCTGTGGGCGGGCAATACCCAGACAGATACGCAGTATTTT | CASSLWAGNTQTDTQYF
TRBJ2-7 | - | - | TRBV4-1 | 12 | TGCGCCAGCAGCCAAGGAGGCTACGAGCAGTACTTC | CASSQGGYEQYF
TRBJ1-4 | - | - | TRBV7-5 | 20 | - | CISVPEAYFPLGQENEKLFF
TRBJ1-1 | TRBD1 | - | TRBV7-6 | 18 | TGTGCCAGCAGCTTAGAGCCCCGGGACAGGGGGCACGACACTGAAGCTTTCTTT | CASSLEPRDRGHDTEAFF
TRBJ2-5 | - | - | TRBV7-8 | 14 | TGTGCCAGCAGCTACCAAACATTCCAAGAGACCCAGTACTTC | CASSYQTFQETQYF
TRBJ2-1 | TRBD2 | few | TRBV12-3/TRBV12-4 | 12 | TGTGCCAGTGGACTAGCACTTGTTGAGCAGTTCTTC | CASGLALVEQFF
TRBJ2-1 | TRBD2 | - | TRBV7-2 | 14 | TGTGCCAGCGTCCCTGGCGGGGGGCGTGTTGAGCAGTTCTTC | CASVPGGGRVEQFF
TRBJ2-7 | TRBD1 | - | TRBV29-1 | 13 | TGCAGCGTAGCTGGACAGGGGGCGAGCGAGCAGTACTTC | CSVAGQGASEQYF
TRBJ1-6 | - | - | TRBV20-1 | 15 | TGCAGTGCTAGTCGAGACGGAAACTATAATTCACCCCTCCACTTT | CSASRDGNYNSPLHF
TRBJ2-3 | TRBD1 | - | TRBV12-3/TRBV12-4 | 14 | TGTGCCAGCAGTCGGACAGGGGGGAGCGTTACGCAGTATTTT | CASSRTGGSVTQYF
TRBJ2-7 | TRBD1 | - | TRBV4-1 | 14 | TGCGCCAGCAGCCTGAGACAGGGGTTTTACGAGCAGTACTTC | CASSLRQGFYEQYF
TRBJ2-1 | - | - | TRBV7-8 | 15 | TGTGCCAGCAGCATCGCCGGGGGGCTGAGTAATGAGCAGTTCTTC | CASSIAGGLSNEQFF
TRBJ2-1 | - | once | TRBV24-1 | 17 | TGTGCCACCAGTGAGGTGGGGGGCCGCAGCTCCTACAATGAGCAGTTCTTC | CATSEVGGRSSYNEQFF
TRBJ2-3 | TRBD2 | - | TRBV6-6 | 17 | TGTGCCAGCAGTTACTCCCTAGCGGTAACTGGCACAGATACGCAGTATTTT | CASSYSLAVTGTDTQYF